A selection of T cell receptor beta chains follows, all from one sample in a study of cytomegalovirus exposure and HLA in healthy donors. TCRdb's table, derived via immunoSEQ multiplex PCR, lists solely in-frame clones and lacks some. This listing includes some 200,000 clones. Sequencing was performed on PBMCs. Source of these receptors: a boy between 10 and 17 years old in good health and CMV-seronegative. The CDR3 runs from the conserved cysteine through the conserved F or W. Fields, in order: V gene, D gene, J gene, CDR3 protein. D genes are given only for firm matches.

>TRBV6-4|TRBD1|TRBJ2-1
CASSALTGESKQFF
>TRBV29-1|NA|TRBJ1-1
CSAMTDLNTEAFF
>TRBV7-9|NA|TRBJ2-1
CASSLGGSGHFNEQFF
>TRBV12-5|TRBD1|TRBJ2-4
CASGLAHDRALAKNIQYF
>TRBV11-1|NA|TRBJ2-7
CASSFSRGHEQYF
>TRBV2|TRBD2|TRBJ2-3
CASGPRGAGGWDTQYF
>TRBV4-1|NA|TRBJ1-2
CASSQPTAINYGYTF
>TRBV7-6|NA|TRBJ2-2
CASSSPGGPFGELFF
>TRBV4-1|NA|TRBJ2-5
CASSPGGARETQYF
>TRBV5-1|TRBD1|TRBJ2-7
CASSLRQGIAYEQYF
>TRBV2|TRBD1|TRBJ2-5
CASRGGQGARETQYF
>TRBV28|NA|TRBJ1-2
CASSLPDSNYGYTF
>TRBV5-1|TRBD1|TRBJ2-1
CASSPQGAEYNEQFF
>TRBV27|NA|TRBJ2-7
CASSLSPNNYEQYF
>TRBV7-4|NA|TRBJ1-5
CASTIPAGGYQPQHF
>TRBV7-6|TRBD1|TRBJ2-1
CASSFEATGVYNEQFF
>TRBV4-3|NA|TRBJ1-1
CASSQPGTPVAFF
>TRBV6-1|TRBD1|TRBJ2-1
CASNPGQRFEQFF
>TRBV7-3|NA|TRBJ1-2
CASSLGQAVPLTF
>TRBV7-9|TRBD1|TRBJ1-2
CASSRDRESKGYTF
>TRBV5-1|NA|TRBJ1-4
CASSLGSGEKLFF
>TRBV9|TRBD1|TRBJ2-3
CASSVGDRGTDTQYF
>TRBV7-3|TRBD1|TRBJ2-6
CASSLKTGITPGANVLTF
>TRBV7-2|TRBD1|TRBJ1-4
CASSPMGQTSNEKLFF
>TRBV7-3|NA|TRBJ1-1
CASSLTGGRGAFF
>TRBV18|NA|TRBJ2-3
CASSPFSGNTDTQYF
>TRBV27|NA|TRBJ1-4
CASSISWRNEKLFF